Included here is one TCR beta chain sequence, with context. In the original workflow: Counts of nucleated cells, estimated from reference gene primer amplification, were obtained. The table came from immunoSEQ multiplex PCR; TCRdb's copy has only in-frame clones and leaves some out. V, J and clone size are taken as reported in that table, and D and trimming were inferred from the DNA itself. The repertoire has fewer than 250,000 clones, roughly 85% of them found once; the top ten carry under 3%. The data stem from a study of blood T cell repertoires in COVID-19. Whole-study context: The origin of the acute and convalescent COVID-19 samples was the United States, Italy and Spain. Sources were T cells, B-cell-depleted T cells, or PBMCs; the material itself was cDNA or gDNA.

This CDR3 is 16 amino acids long. With 6 bases clipped from V and 1 base from J, the junction kept 11 bases outside the gene matches. Germline lookup yields CDR1 KGHSH and CDR2 LQKENI. The chain has TRBV18 and TRBJ1-1, with 7 bases fitting TRBD1. The origin of this receptor is a woman aged 40 to 50 with active or convalescent COVID-19. The material sequenced was peripheral blood. The CDR3 region has the DNA TGTGCCAGCTCGCCGACAGGGACGGGACGGAACACTGAAGCTTTCTTT. This gives the protein CASSPTGTGRNTEAFF.